The 29 T cell receptor beta chains given below trace back to one sample, sequenced in a study of T cell changes during pregnancy in multiple sclerosis. The method was immunoSEQ multiplex PCR; TCRdb's version includes in-frame clones alone and lacks a portion of them. This table has some 95,000 clones, almost 95% appearing once. Specimen: peripheral blood, collected in the first trimester of pregnancy. The origin of the receptors is a female donor with multiple sclerosis, enrolled in a pregnancy study.

This chain uses TRBV29-1 with TRBJ2-1; no firm D call. The CDR3 has 12 amino acids. The V gene lost 7 bases and the J gene lost 7 bases, with 14 bases spanning the gap. From germline, CDR1 is SQVTM and CDR2 ANQGSEA. CDR3 sequence reads: CSGLSHQNEQFF. The CDR3 nucleotides are TGCAGCGGCCTGTCTCACCAGAATGAGCAGTTCTTC.

The chain joins TRBV5-4 to TRBJ2-1; D unclear. The ends were cut back, 1 base at V and 4 bases at J, with 9 bases in the middle. There are 14 residues in the CDR3. CDR1 SGHNT and CDR2 YYREEE come from the germline V gene (reference sequence). CDR3 in DNA: TGTGCCAGCAGCTTGCGACTGGGTTACAATGAGCAGTTCTTC. It yields the protein CASSLRLGYNEQFF.

The V and J genes are TRBV5-1 and TRBJ1-6; possible D gene TRBD1, 5 bases. The V and J ends lost 2 bases and 7 bases respectively, with 25 bases between them. CDR3 size: 19 residues. The germline CDR1 and CDR2 sequences are SGHRS and YFSETQ. In DNA form, the CDR3 reads TGCGCCAGCAGCTTTAGAAGCCGGGACTCCTATGAAGGGAATTCACCCCTCCACTTT. Its protein product is CASSFRSRDSYEGNSPLHF.

V usage is TRBV4-2 and J usage is TRBJ2-7; TRBD1 matches 7 bases. V lost 2 bases and J lost 2; bases outside the gene matches: 3. This CDR3 has 14 amino acids. The germline V gene encodes CDR1 LGHNA and CDR2 YNFKEQ. CDR3: CASSQQQGPYEQYF. CDR3 in DNA: TGTGCCAGCAGCCAACAACAGGGGCCCTACGAGCAGTACTTC.

CDR3 sequence reads: CASSPPGVIAEAFF. CDR3 nucleotides: TGCGCCAGCAGCCCCCCAGGGGTGATAGCTGAAGCTTTCTTT. This chain connects TRBV5-1 to TRBJ1-1, with D possibly TRBD1 on 6 matching bases. Trimming took 4 bases from V and 6 from J, leaving 16 bases between them. CDR3 size: 14 residues. Germline-derived CDR1 and CDR2 are SGHRS and YFSETQ. Full variable domain (missing parts from reference TRBV5-1 and TRBJ1-1): KAGVTQTPRYLIKTRGQQVTLSCSPISGHRSVSWYQQTPGQGLQFLFEYFSETQRNKGNFPGRFSGRQFSNSRSEMNVSTLELGDSALYLCASSPPGVIAEAFFGQGTRLTVV.

This chain uses TRBV18 with TRBJ1-2; D is ambiguous. Germline V gives CDR1 KGHSH, CDR2 LQKENI. The CDR3 totals 13 residues. V dropped 6 bases and J dropped 8 bases, with 16 bases sitting between them. The CDR3 nucleotides are TGTGCCAGCTCTCTCACGGGCCCGGGAGGCTACACCTTC. This gives the protein CASSLTGPGGYTF.

The rearrangement links TRBV7-9 to TRBJ1-1; the match to TRBD1 covers 7 bases. V was clipped by 5 bases and J by 4 bases; unmatched bases: 7. Germline V CDR1 and CDR2: SEHNR, FQNEAQ (reference sequence). The CDR3 has 14 amino acids. CDR3 bases: TGTGCCAGCAGCCCCTCGACAGGGTTCACTGAAGCTTTCTTT. The encoded protein is CASSPSTGFTEAFF.

This clone was seen a single time. This sequence joins TRBV29-1 and TRBJ1-2, with 9 positions matching TRBD1. Germline V gene data show CDR1 as SQVTM and CDR2 as ANQGSEA. V lost 5 bases to trimming and J lost 4 bases; unmatched junction nucleotides: 11. The CDR3 has 15 residues. Here the CDR3 reads CSVQPTGGIFYGYTF. The CDR3 nucleotides are TGCAGCGTTCAACCGACAGGGGGGATTTTCTATGGCTACACCTTC.

The chain combines TRBV5-4 with TRBJ2-1; D uncertain. This CDR3 region has 15 residues. V gave up 1 base and J gave up 2 bases, with 10 bases separating them. Germline V lookup: CDR1 SGHNT, CDR2 YYREEE (reference sequence). The CDR3 region has the DNA TGTGCCAGCAGCTTGACGGGTTTCCCCTACAATGAGCAGTTCTTC. This codes for CASSLTGFPYNEQFF. Supplemented by reference TRBV5-4 and TRBJ2-1, the full variable domain reads ETGVTQSPTHLIKTRGQQVTLRCSSQSGHNTVSWYQQALGQGPQFIFQYYREEENGRGNFPPRFSGLQFPNYSSELNVNALELDDSALYLCASSLTGFPYNEQFFGPGTRLTVL.

The V gene is TRBV5-1, the J gene TRBJ2-5; maybe TRBD2 (6 bases). The CDR3 has 18 amino acids. Trimming removed 6 bases from V and 5 bases from J, with 29 bases in between. CDR1 is SGHRS and CDR2 is YFSETQ in the germline V gene. The CDR3 loop reads CASNPEWFRGTREETQYF. The CDR3 region has the DNA TGCGCCAGCAACCCGGAGTGGTTTCGCGGGACCAGGGAGGAGACCCAGTACTTC.

The chain recombines TRBV28 with TRBJ2-1, with D hard to call. There are 14 residues in the CDR3. Germline V gene sequence: CDR1 MDHEN, CDR2 SYDVKM. V was clipped by 3 bases and J by 9 bases, with 15 bases between them. CDR3 sequence reads: CASSFGLVGGEQFF. The CDR3 DNA sequence: TGTGCCAGCAGTTTCGGGTTAGTAGGTGGTGAGCAGTTCTTC.

The gene calls are TRBV15 and TRBJ2-1, with D possibly being TRBD1 (6 bases). CDR3 length equals 12 residues. Trimming left V 5 bases short and J 4 bases short, with 6 bases between. Per the germline V gene, CDR1 is LNHNV and CDR2 is YYDKDF (reference sequence). This CDR3 reads CATSGQYNEQFF. CDR3 bases: TGTGCCACCAGCGGACAGTACAATGAGCAGTTCTTC.

This chain connects TRBV11-3 to TRBJ2-3; TRBD2 agrees at 8 bases. The CDR3 is made up of 15 amino acids. The germline CDR1 and CDR2 sequences are SGHNT and YENEEA. The V segment lost 5 bases and the J segment 3 bases; nucleotides outside the gene matches: 7. Here the CDR3 reads CASSPRASGTDTQYF. CDR3 DNA: TGTGCCAGCAGCCCCAGGGCTAGCGGGACAGATACGCAGTATTTT.

The V call is TRBV20-1, the J call TRBJ2-7, with TRBD1 as a possible D gene (5 bases). V lost 4 bases to trimming and J lost 3 bases, with 7 bases between them. This CDR3 spans 11 amino acids. The germline CDR1 and CDR2 sequences are DFQATT and SNEGSKA (reference sequence). CDR3 in amino acids: CSAKGIYEQYF. CDR3 in DNA: TGCAGTGCTAAGGGGATCTACGAGCAGTACTTC.

The V gene is TRBV5-4, the J gene TRBJ2-1, with D possibly being TRBD2 (6 bases). This CDR3 contains 15 residues. Germline V gene lookup returns CDR1 SGHNT and CDR2 YYREEE (reference sequence). V lost 3 bases to trimming and J lost 7 bases, with 17 bases between them. The CDR3: CASSSPWEVLNEQFF. CDR3 DNA sequence: TGTGCCAGCAGCTCCCCGTGGGAGGTCTTGAATGAGCAGTTCTTC.

This chain joins TRBV29-1 and TRBJ1-1; 9 bases map to TRBD1. Germline V gene sequence: CDR1 SQVTM, CDR2 ANQGSEA. V shed 7 bases and J 3 bases; nucleotides not matched to a gene: 6. The CDR3 has 13 residues. The CDR3 bases are TGCAGCGCTGGGGGACAGGGCCACACTGAAGCTTTCTTT. This codes for CSAGGQGHTEAFF. The entire variable domain, with the rest obtained from reference TRBV29-1 and TRBJ1-1, is as follows: SAVISQKPSRDICQRGTSLTIQCQVDSQVTMMFWYRQQPGQSLTLIATANQGSEATYESGFVIDKFPISRPNLTFSTLTVSNMSPEDSSIYLCSAGGQGHTEAFFGQGTRLTVV.

This chain uses TRBV7-6 with TRBJ2-5; no clear D gene. V lost 2 bases to trimming and J lost 4 bases, with 8 bases between them. The V gene's germline CDR1 is SGHVS and CDR2 FNYEAQ. The CDR3 runs 13 residues. The CDR3 reads CASSLIQRETQYF. The CDR3 nucleotides are TGTGCCAGCAGCTTAATACAGAGAGAGACCCAGTACTTC. The whole variable domain, filled in from reference TRBV7-6 and TRBJ2-5, reads GAGVSQSPRYKVTKRGQDVALRCDPISGHVSLYWYRQALGQGPEFLTYFNYEAQQDKSGLPNDRFSAERPEGSISTLTIQRTEQRDSAMYRCASSLIQRETQYFGPGTRLLVL.

The V and J genes are TRBV15 and TRBJ2-1; 9 bases fit TRBD1. CDR1 and CDR2 from the germline V gene are LNHNV and YYDKDF (reference sequence). The CDR3 spans 18 residues. Trimming cost V 1 base and J 5 bases; bases outside gene matches: 12. The CDR3: CATSRGVSDRGKDNEQFF. CDR3 nucleotide sequence: TGTGCCACCAGCAGAGGAGTATCGGACAGGGGAAAGGACAATGAGCAGTTCTTC.

This clone appeared once. The rearrangement uses TRBV5-1 and TRBJ1-2; 9 bases fit TRBD1. The J segment lost 4 bases and the V segment lost 1 base, leaving 8 bases of the junction unmatched. This CDR3 has 16 residues. CDR1 and CDR2 from the germline V gene are SGHRS and YFSETQ. The CDR3 region has the DNA TGCGCCAGCAGCTTGAAGACAGGGGGAGTAACCTATGGCTACACCTTC. This encodes CASSLKTGGVTYGYTF.

The chain uses TRBV4-1 and TRBJ2-7, with 9 bases identical to TRBD1. This CDR3 is 14 amino acids long. Unmatched junction bases numbered 4, after V lost 1 base and J lost 6 bases. CDR1 MGHRA and CDR2 YSYEKL come from the germline V gene. This chain's CDR3 is CASSQGTGASEQYF. The CDR3 nucleotides read TGCGCCAGCAGCCAAGGGACAGGGGCTTCCGAGCAGTACTTC.

This chain connects TRBV19 to TRBJ2-2; D might be TRBD2 (5 bases). The germline CDR1 and CDR2 sequences are LNHDA and SQIVND (reference sequence). This CDR3 is built from 15 residues. V gave up 5 bases and J gave up 6 bases, with 16 bases separating them. The CDR3 protein is CASSQAGISSGELFF. CDR3 in DNA: TGTGCCAGTAGTCAAGCCGGGATCTCCTCCGGGGAGCTGTTTTTT.

The gene calls are TRBV14 and TRBJ2-3; 7 nucleotides align to TRBD2. The V gene end was trimmed by 1 base and the J gene end by 0 bases; junction bases not matched to a gene: 13. CDR3 length: 19 amino acids. CDR1 SGHDN and CDR2 FVKESK come from the germline V gene. The CDR3 reads CASSQVSGFDLHSTDTQYF. For the CDR3, the DNA is TGTGCCAGCAGCCAAGTTAGCGGGTTCGACCTTCACAGCACAGATACGCAGTATTTT. Filled out from reference TRBV14 and TRBJ2-3, the complete variable domain reads EAGVTQFPSHSVIEKGQTVTLRCDPISGHDNLYWYRRVMGKEIKFLLHFVKESKQDESGMPNNRFLAERTGGTYSTLKVQPAELEDSGVYFCASSQVSGFDLHSTDTQYFGPGTRLTVL.

The chain links TRBV23-1 to TRBJ2-7; 7 nucleotides line up with TRBD2. TRBV23-1 is recorded as an ORF, its role being uncertain. The CDR3 runs 14 residues. V dropped 7 bases and J dropped 2; count of bases not matched to a gene: 8. The CDR3 DNA is TGCGCCAGCACTACAGAGGGAGGGCCCTACGAGCAGTACTTC. It specifies CASTTEGGPYEQYF.

This sequence joins TRBV19 and TRBJ1-5; D ambiguous. CDR3 length: 15 residues. With 2 bases removed from V and 2 bases from J, the gap between germline ends came to 10 bases. The V gene's germline CDR1 is LNHDA and CDR2 SQIVND (reference sequence). The CDR3 spells CASSISNGGNQPQHF. CDR3 in DNA: TGTGCCAGTAGTATATCGAACGGAGGCAATCAGCCCCAGCATTTT. Supplemented by reference TRBV19 and TRBJ1-5, the full variable domain reads DGGITQSPKYLFRKEGQNVTLSCEQNLNHDAMYWYRQDPGQGLRLIYYSQIVNDFQKGDIAEGYSVSREKKESFPLTVTSAQKNPTAFYLCASSISNGGNQPQHFGDGTRLSIL.

The chain carries TRBV5-6 and TRBJ2-6, with D possibly matching TRBD1 (5 bases). The V gene lost 4 bases and the J gene lost 0 bases, with 11 bases spanning the gap. The CDR3 contains 16 residues. From germline, CDR1 is SGHDT and CDR2 YYEEEE. The CDR3 nucleotides read TGTGCCAGCAGCCTCGGACACCTCTCTGGGGCCAACGTCCTGACTTTC. Encoded protein: CASSLGHLSGANVLTF.

This rearrangement joins TRBV30 to TRBJ2-1; 7 nucleotides match TRBD2. Trimming cost V 5 bases and J 3 bases; bases outside gene matches: 10. This CDR3 region has 15 residues. Germline V CDR1 and CDR2: GTSNPN, SVGIG (reference sequence). CDR3 amino acids: CAWQAGGSRYNEQFF. The CDR3 DNA reads as TGTGCCTGGCAAGCTGGCGGGAGTCGCTACAATGAGCAGTTCTTC.

This chain joins TRBV27 and TRBJ2-5; D might be TRBD1 (6 bases). Trimming pared 5 bases from V and 4 bases from J, leaving 14 bases between. CDR3 length: 14 amino acids. CDR1 is MNHEY and CDR2 is SMNVEV in the germline V gene (reference sequence). The CDR3 protein is CASSGGLRGETQYF. In DNA form, the CDR3 reads TGTGCCAGCAGTGGGGGCCTCAGGGGAGAGACCCAGTACTTC.

V usage is TRBV7-6 and J usage is TRBJ1-5, with D uncertain. V was shortened by 0 bases and J by 5 bases, with 8 bases between the two germline ends. From germline, CDR1 is SGHVS and CDR2 FNYEAQ. CDR3 length equals 14 residues. CDR3: CASSLAADYQPQHF. DNA of the CDR3: TGTGCCAGCAGCTTAGCCGCAGATTATCAGCCCCAGCATTTT.

The chain uses TRBV18 and TRBJ2-4; D uncertain. The CDR3 has 19 amino acids. Per the germline V gene, CDR1 is KGHSH and CDR2 is LQKENI. Trimming left V 1 base short and J 3 bases short, with 22 bases between. Here the CDR3 reads CASSPQDLLSPFDKNIQYF. The CDR3 nucleotides read TGTGCCAGCTCACCACAAGATCTTCTTAGCCCTTTTGACAAAAACATTCAGTACTTC.